This record concerns one T cell receptor (beta chain) sequence. The antigen remains undetermined. This sample was included in a study of shared clonotypes between healthy human individuals. In the study overall: A donor's plate count was three for CD4 naive and three for CD4 memory; CD8 naive had two and CD8 memory one. Findings and limits, study-wide: It was anticipated that sequencing depth would influence how many clonotypes donors shared.

TCRdb keeps only in-frame clones here, not all; method: immunoSEQ multiplex PCR. The sample has under 150,000 clones, more than 65% seen once; the top ten hold around 24%. The sample was memory CD8+ T cells sorted from blood. Subset here: CD45RO+ cells pooled with CCR7-negative TemRA cells. The source is a woman aged 30 to 39 in good health.

The CDR3, as DNA: TGTGCCATCAGTGAGTCCTTGCTGGGAGGGCCGGAAGAGCAGTACTTC. This gives the protein CAISESLLGGPEEQYF. The rearrangement joins TRBV10-3 to TRBJ2-7; TRBD2 matches 7 bases. V lost 0 bases, J lost 7 bases, and 12 bases stayed unmatched. Germline V CDR1 and CDR2: ENHRY, SYGVKD. There are 16 residues in the CDR3.